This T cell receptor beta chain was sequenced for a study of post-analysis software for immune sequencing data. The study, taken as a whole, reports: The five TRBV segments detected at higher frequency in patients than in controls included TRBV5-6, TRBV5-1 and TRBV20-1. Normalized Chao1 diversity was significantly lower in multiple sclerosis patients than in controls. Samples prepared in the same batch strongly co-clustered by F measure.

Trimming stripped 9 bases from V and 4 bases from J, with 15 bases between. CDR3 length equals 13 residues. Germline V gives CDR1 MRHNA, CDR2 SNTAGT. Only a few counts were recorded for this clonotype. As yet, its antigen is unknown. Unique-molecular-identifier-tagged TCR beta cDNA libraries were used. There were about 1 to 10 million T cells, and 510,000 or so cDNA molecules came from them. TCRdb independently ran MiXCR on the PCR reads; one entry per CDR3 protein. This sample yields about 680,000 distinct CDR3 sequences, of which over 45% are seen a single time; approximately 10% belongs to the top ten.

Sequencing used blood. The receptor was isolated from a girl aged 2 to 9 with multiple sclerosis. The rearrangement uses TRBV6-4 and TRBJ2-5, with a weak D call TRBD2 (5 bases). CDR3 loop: CASYRAGLETQYF. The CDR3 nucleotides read TGTGCCAGTTACCGGGCGGGTTTAGAGACCCAGTACTTC.